The rows below give T cell receptor beta chains drawn from one sample of a study of blood T cell repertoires in COVID-19. Repertoires were generated with immunoSEQ multiplex PCR, while TCRdb's copy carries only in-frame clones and drops some. The data show 150,000 or so clones, 90% seen once. Sequencing input: peripheral blood. These TCRs come from a man aged 50-59 years with acute or convalescent COVID-19. CDR3s include the opening cysteine and the closing phenylalanine or tryptophan. Each record gives: CDR3 protein, CDR3 DNA, D gene, V gene, J gene, clone size. A D gene is named only where the DNA matches it firmly. Clone size is not always given. Where it is, it says once, few, many or a class for expanded clones.

CDR3 protein: CASSSPGTGGEKLFF; CDR3 DNA: TGTGCCAGCAGCTCCCCAGGGACAGGTGGGGAAAAACTGTTTTTT; D gene: TRBD1; V gene: TRBV11-2; J gene: TRBJ1-4; clone size: .
CDR3 protein: CASSHAPTGNTGELFF; CDR3 DNA: TGTGCCAGCAGCCATGCCCCGACAGGGAACACCGGGGAGCTGTTTTTT; D gene: .; V gene: TRBV5-4; J gene: TRBJ2-2; clone size: .
CDR3 protein: CASTGTPGHNEQFF; CDR3 DNA: TGTGCCAGCACCGGGACTCCTGGGCACAATGAGCAGTTCTTC; D gene: .; V gene: TRBV6-5; J gene: TRBJ2-1; clone size: .
CDR3 protein: CASSRGLAGASSYNEQFF; CDR3 DNA: TGCGCCAGCAGCCGAGGACTAGCGGGAGCGAGCTCCTACAATGAGCAGTTCTTC; D gene: TRBD2; V gene: TRBV4-1; J gene: TRBJ2-1; clone size: .
CDR3 protein: CASSLEWGVTSSYGYTF; CDR3 DNA: TGTGCCAGCAGCTTAGAATGGGGCGTCACCTCGTCCTATGGCTACACCTTC; D gene: .; V gene: TRBV7-8; J gene: TRBJ1-2; clone size: .
CDR3 protein: CASSPGLAGAETQYF; CDR3 DNA: TGTGCCAGCTCACCGGGTTTAGCGGGGGCGGAGACCCAGTACTTC; D gene: TRBD2; V gene: TRBV18; J gene: TRBJ2-5; clone size: .
CDR3 protein: CSAASAFF; CDR3 DNA: TGCAGTGCTGCTAGTGCTTTCTTT; D gene: .; V gene: TRBV20-1; J gene: TRBJ1-1; clone size: once
CDR3 protein: CASSPMTGTNTEAFF; CDR3 DNA: TGTGCCAGCTCACCGATGACAGGAACGAACACTGAAGCTTTCTTT; D gene: .; V gene: TRBV18; J gene: TRBJ1-1; clone size: .
CDR3 protein: CASSQEASGTSSGANVLTF; CDR3 DNA: TGTGCCAGCAGCCAAGAGGCTAGCGGGACCAGCTCTGGGGCCAACGTCCTGACTTTC; D gene: TRBD2; V gene: TRBV4-2; J gene: TRBJ2-6; clone size: .
CDR3 protein: CASSLIGVNTEAFF; CDR3 DNA: TGTGCCAGCTCACTCATCGGGGTGAACACTGAAGCTTTCTTT; D gene: .; V gene: TRBV18; J gene: TRBJ1-1; clone size: .
CDR3 protein: CASSQGDRTGGHGYTF; CDR3 DNA: TGTGCCAGCAGCCAAGGGGATCGGACAGGGGGCCATGGCTACACCTTC; D gene: TRBD1; V gene: TRBV3-1/TRBV3-2; J gene: TRBJ1-2; clone size: .
CDR3 protein: CASSRRGEQFF; CDR3 DNA: TGTGCCAGCAGCCGCCGGGGTGAGCAGTTCTTC; D gene: .; V gene: TRBV6-5; J gene: TRBJ2-1; clone size: .
CDR3 protein: CATYDRGGGYTF; CDR3 DNA: TGTGCCACATACGACAGGGGCGGTGGCTACACCTTC; D gene: TRBD1; V gene: TRBV12-3/TRBV12-4; J gene: TRBJ1-2; clone size: few
CDR3 protein: CASSHADGSSYEQYF; CDR3 DNA: TGCGCCAGCAGCCATGCCGACGGGAGCTCCTACGAGCAGTACTTC; D gene: .; V gene: TRBV4-1; J gene: TRBJ2-7; clone size: .
CDR3 protein: CASSHRQGAKGYTF; CDR3 DNA: TGTGCCAGCAGCCATCGACAGGGGGCGAAAGGCTACACCTTC; D gene: TRBD1; V gene: TRBV3-1/TRBV3-2; J gene: TRBJ1-2; clone size: .
CDR3 protein: CASSEAGQGRGGYTF; CDR3 DNA: TGTGCCAGCAGTGAAGCGGGACAGGGGCGTGGAGGCTACACCTTC; D gene: TRBD1; V gene: TRBV2; J gene: TRBJ1-2; clone size: .
CDR3 protein: CAWSVQGAFNEQFF; CDR3 DNA: TGTGCCTGGAGTGTGCAGGGGGCATTCAATGAGCAGTTCTTC; D gene: TRBD1; V gene: TRBV30; J gene: TRBJ2-1; clone size: .
CDR3 protein: CASSSSGTGGSNSPLHF; CDR3 DNA: TGTGCCAGCAGTTCCTCCGGGACAGGGGGCTCTAATTCACCCCTCCACTTT; D gene: TRBD1; V gene: TRBV27; J gene: TRBJ1-6; clone size: few
CDR3 protein: CASSEQGENTEAFF; CDR3 DNA: TGTGCCAGCAGCGAACAGGGTGAGAACACTGAAGCTTTCTTT; D gene: .; V gene: TRBV3-1/TRBV3-2; J gene: TRBJ1-1; clone size: once
CDR3 protein: CASSYSGQGIPYEQYF; CDR3 DNA: TGTGCCAGCAGTTACTCGGGACAGGGGATCCCCTACGAGCAGTACTTC; D gene: TRBD1; V gene: TRBV6-5; J gene: TRBJ2-7; clone size: once
CDR3 protein: CASSLGQGTGEKLFF; CDR3 DNA: TGTGCCAGCAGCTTGGGACAGGGGACAGGGGAAAAACTGTTTTTT; D gene: TRBD1; V gene: TRBV5-4; J gene: TRBJ1-4; clone size: .
CDR3 protein: CASSYSQGGQPQHF; CDR3 DNA: TGTGCCAGCAGTTACTCGCAGGGTGGTCAGCCCCAGCATTTT; D gene: .; V gene: TRBV6-5; J gene: TRBJ1-5; clone size: .
CDR3 protein: CASSIDTDGYEQYF; CDR3 DNA: TGTGCCAGTAGTATCGACACCGACGGCTACGAGCAGTACTTC; D gene: .; V gene: TRBV19; J gene: TRBJ2-7; clone size: .
CDR3 protein: CASSKTGRGTGELFF; CDR3 DNA: TGTGCCAGCAGTAAGACAGGTCGCGGCACCGGGGAGCTGTTTTTT; D gene: .; V gene: TRBV28; J gene: TRBJ2-2; clone size: few
CDR3 protein: CASSEWASGRNEQFF; CDR3 DNA: TGCGCCAGCAGTGAGTGGGCTAGCGGGAGAAATGAGCAGTTCTTC; D gene: TRBD2; V gene: TRBV10-1; J gene: TRBJ2-1; clone size: .
CDR3 protein: CASSNHLGADNSPLHF; CDR3 DNA: TGTGCCAGCAGCAACCACCTGGGGGCAGATAATTCACCCCTCCACTTT; D gene: .; V gene: TRBV21-1; J gene: TRBJ1-6; clone size: .
CDR3 protein: CASSPFPLLSTNEKLFF; CDR3 DNA: TGTGCCAGCTCACCATTTCCCCTACTGTCAACTAATGAAAAACTGTTTTTT; D gene: .; V gene: TRBV18; J gene: TRBJ1-4; clone size: .
CDR3 protein: CASSLFNTEAFF; CDR3 DNA: TGTGCCAGCAGCCTCTTTAACACTGAAGCTTTCTTT; D gene: .; V gene: TRBV7-9; J gene: TRBJ1-1; clone size: .
CDR3 protein: CASNGQFLNTEAFF; CDR3 DNA: TGTGCCAGCAACGGACAGTTTCTGAACACTGAAGCTTTCTTT; D gene: .; V gene: TRBV6-6; J gene: TRBJ1-1; clone size: once
CDR3 protein: CASTSLGGSTEAFF; CDR3 DNA: TGTGCCAGCACCTCACTTGGGGGCTCAACTGAAGCTTTCTTT; D gene: .; V gene: TRBV7-2; J gene: TRBJ1-1; clone size: .
CDR3 protein: CASTTGNRQTYEQYF; CDR3 DNA: TGTGCCAGCACCACGGGAAATCGCCAAACCTACGAGCAGTACTTC; D gene: .; V gene: TRBV27; J gene: TRBJ2-7; clone size: .
CDR3 protein: CASKTSGTYNEQFF; CDR3 DNA: TGTGCCAGTAAGACTAGCGGGACTTACAATGAGCAGTTCTTC; D gene: TRBD2; V gene: TRBV19; J gene: TRBJ2-1; clone size: .
CDR3 protein: CASSQGVDRETQYF; CDR3 DNA: TGTGCCAGCAGCCAGGGGGTTGATCGGGAGACCCAGTACTTC; D gene: TRBD1; V gene: TRBV6-1; J gene: TRBJ2-5; clone size: .
CDR3 protein: CASSLSQVQETQYF; CDR3 DNA: TGTGCCAGCAGCTTGTCGCAGGTCCAAGAGACCCAGTACTTC; D gene: .; V gene: TRBV7-7; J gene: TRBJ2-5; clone size: .
CDR3 protein: CASSQGVAGATYEQYF; CDR3 DNA: TGTGCCAGCAGCCAAGGGGTAGCGGGGGCCACCTACGAGCAGTACTTC; D gene: TRBD2; V gene: TRBV4-2; J gene: TRBJ2-7; clone size: .
CDR3 protein: CAGGREGYEQYF; CDR3 DNA: TGTGCCGGGGGCAGGGAGGGATACGAGCAGTACTTC; D gene: .; V gene: TRBV30; J gene: TRBJ2-7; clone size: .
CDR3 protein: CAILAGGLGDTDTQYF; CDR3 DNA: TGTGCCATCCTAGCGGGGGGCCTGGGGGACACAGATACGCAGTATTTT; D gene: TRBD2; V gene: TRBV10-3; J gene: TRBJ2-3; clone size: .
CDR3 protein: CASRTGTSGRDTQYF; CDR3 DNA: TGTGCCAGCAGAACCGGGACTAGCGGGAGGGATACGCAGTATTTT; D gene: TRBD2; V gene: TRBV6-5; J gene: TRBJ2-3; clone size: .
CDR3 protein: CASSQDPSGGVDTQYF; CDR3 DNA: TGTGCCAGCAGCCAAGATCCTAGCGGGGGCGTGGATACGCAGTATTTT; D gene: TRBD2; V gene: TRBV3-1/TRBV3-2; J gene: TRBJ2-3; clone size: once
CDR3 protein: CASSESSRHNEQFF; CDR3 DNA: TGTGCCAGCAGTGAATCTTCGCGTCACAATGAGCAGTTCTTC; D gene: .; V gene: TRBV6-1; J gene: TRBJ2-1; clone size: .
CDR3 protein: CSVEPGDEQFF; CDR3 DNA: TGCAGCGTTGAACCAGGGGATGAGCAGTTCTTC; D gene: .; V gene: TRBV29-1; J gene: TRBJ2-1; clone size: .
CDR3 protein: CASTSPAGSSYNSPLHF; CDR3 DNA: TGTGCCAGCACCAGCCCGGCCGGGAGCTCCTATAATTCACCCCTCCACTTT; D gene: .; V gene: TRBV28; J gene: TRBJ1-6; clone size: .
CDR3 protein: CASLPPNSPTYEQYF; CDR3 DNA: TGCGCCAGCCTCCCCCCAAATTCCCCTACCTACGAGCAGTACTTC; D gene: .; V gene: TRBV10-2; J gene: TRBJ2-7; clone size: .
CDR3 protein: CASSFPRGGPGNEQFF; CDR3 DNA: TGTGCCAGCAGCTTCCCGCGGGGGGGCCCGGGGAATGAGCAGTTCTTC; D gene: TRBD2; V gene: TRBV5-4; J gene: TRBJ2-1; clone size: .
CDR3 protein: CASKGDEGFNSPLHF; CDR3 DNA: TGTGCCAGCAAGGGGGATGAGGGGTTTAATTCACCCCTCCACTTT; D gene: .; V gene: TRBV28; J gene: TRBJ1-6; clone size: .
CDR3 protein: CASSDRQGRTEAFF; CDR3 DNA: TGTGCCAGCAGCGACAGACAGGGAAGAACTGAAGCTTTCTTT; D gene: TRBD1; V gene: TRBV7-9; J gene: TRBJ1-1; clone size: .
CDR3 protein: CASSQERSDRAGNTIYF; CDR3 DNA: TGTGCCAGCAGCCAAGAGCGGTCGGACAGGGCAGGAAACACCATATATTTT; D gene: TRBD1; V gene: TRBV4-2; J gene: TRBJ1-3; clone size: .
CDR3 protein: CASSSSGRGTDTQYF; CDR3 DNA: TGTGCCAGCAGTTCTAGCGGGAGGGGCACAGATACGCAGTATTTT; D gene: TRBD2; V gene: TRBV28; J gene: TRBJ2-3; clone size: .
CDR3 protein: CASSLQVANVLTF; CDR3 DNA: TGTGCCAGCAGCTTACAGGTTGCCAACGTCCTGACTTTC; D gene: .; V gene: TRBV7-2; J gene: TRBJ2-6; clone size: .
CDR3 protein: CASSNDGGETQYF; CDR3 DNA: TGTGCCAGCAGCAATGACGGGGGAGAGACCCAGTACTTC; D gene: .; V gene: TRBV7-9; J gene: TRBJ2-5; clone size: .
CDR3 protein: CASSDRGNTEAFF; CDR3 DNA: TGTGCCAGCAGTGACAGGGGCAACACTGAAGCTTTCTTT; D gene: .; V gene: TRBV6-1; J gene: TRBJ1-1; clone size: .
CDR3 protein: CASSLQYPQPQHF; CDR3 DNA: TGTGCCAGCAGCTTGCAGTACCCTCAGCCCCAGCATTTT; D gene: .; V gene: TRBV7-2; J gene: TRBJ1-5; clone size: .
CDR3 protein: CASSPQDRGNTIYF; CDR3 DNA: TGTGCCAGCAGCCCCCAGGACAGGGGAAACACCATATATTTT; D gene: TRBD1; V gene: TRBV13; J gene: TRBJ1-3; clone size: .
CDR3 protein: CASTSGSSGGNEQFF; CDR3 DNA: TGTGCCAGCACCTCGGGCTCTAGCGGGGGCAATGAGCAGTTCTTC; D gene: TRBD2; V gene: TRBV28; J gene: TRBJ2-1; clone size: .
CDR3 protein: CASSVGGSTEAFF; CDR3 DNA: TGTGCCAGCAGCGTCGGGGGATCCACTGAAGCTTTCTTT; D gene: .; V gene: TRBV9; J gene: TRBJ1-1; clone size: .
CDR3 protein: CASSHRDSEESSNQPQHF; CDR3 DNA: TGTGCCAGCAGTCACCGGGACAGTGAGGAATCGAGCAATCAGCCCCAGCATTTT; D gene: TRBD1; V gene: TRBV2; J gene: TRBJ1-5; clone size: .
CDR3 protein: CASSFRTGVGYTF; CDR3 DNA: TGTGCCAGCAGCTTTAGGACAGGGGTAGGCTACACCTTC; D gene: TRBD1; V gene: TRBV5-5; J gene: TRBJ1-2; clone size: few